This paragraph covers one T cell receptor beta chain sequence. These data originate in a study of OX40 agonist ivuxolimab in advanced cancers. TCRdb keeps only in-frame clones here, not all; method: immunoSEQ multiplex PCR. The sample has tens of thousands of clones, roughly 84% seen once. Trimming stripped 3 bases from V and 1 base from J, with 10 bases between. This CDR3 is 15 amino acids long. CDR1 and CDR2 (germline): KGHSH, LQKENI. The TCR comes from an adult with an advanced solid tumor such as melanoma, head and neck, liver or kidney cancer. The chain carries TRBV18 and TRBJ2-1; tentatively, D is TRBD1 (6 bases). The sample consisted of CD4+ or CD8+ T cells sorted from blood, taken in a trial of the OX40 agonist ivuxolimab. CDR3 sequence reads: CASSPTGSSYNEQFF. The DNA for the CDR3 is TGTGCCAGCTCACCGACAGGTTCGTCCTACAATGAGCAGTTCTTC.